The sequence of this T cell receptor beta chain was determined in a study of technical replicates of blood from a few donors (dated by TCRdb to 2017 to 2019). Worth noting for this clone: Which antigen it targets is not known. Base quality data are lacking; no much larger clone is found one base away.

From a lookup of the germline V gene, CDR1 and CDR2 are MNHNS and SASEGT. The CDR3 spans 14 residues, from the cysteine through the phenylalanine. Of all the DNA, just the CDR3 is kept, 42 bases in frame from base 1. Trimming accounts for 5 bases at V and 2 bases at J, while the number of junction bases matched to no gene is 3. The library was produced with the immunoSEQ multiplex PCR assay. TCRdb stores this immuneACCESS table with in-frame sequences only. Part of the clones is absent; in the studies checked, under half of the shortfall reflects unresolved V genes, and no reason is known for the rest. The sample contains about 85,000 clones, roughly 94% of them found a single time. Approximately 0.25% of the sample goes to the ten largest clones.

The sequenced sample consisted of T cells isolated from PBMCs. This TCR was recovered from a human donor in good health. The chain uses TRBV6-1 and TRBJ1-1; 9 central bases correspond to TRBD1. CDR3 reads: CASSMTGGNTEAFF. The nucleotide sequence is TGTGCCAGCAGTATGACAGGGGGTAACACTGAAGCTTTCTTT.